This T cell receptor (beta chain) emerged from a study of shared clonotypes between healthy human individuals. General study results and limits: The researchers took only blood, and tissue repertoires probably look different.

There are 17 residues in the CDR3. Trimming took 0 bases from V and 0 from J, leaving 12 bases between them. Germline CDR1 reads PRHDT; CDR2 reads FYEKMQ (reference sequence). This clone showed up just a few times. Antigen specificity is unknown. CD45RO-negative, CCR7-positively selected cells formed the naive CD8 fraction, excluding terminally differentiated effector memory CD45RA+ cells. Donors were healthy HIV-negative adults without recently reported acute infections or vaccinations. The donor cohort consisted entirely of Caucasian adults residing in Nashville, Tennessee. Execution of the assay was at deep level. The assay was immunoSEQ multiplex PCR, and TCRdb's table has in-frame clones only and misses some. This sample has more than 550,000 clones; about 90% occur once, and the top ten carry approximately 24%.

The V call is TRBV13, the J call TRBJ1-5; TRBD1 might be the D (5 bases). The sequence came from a man aged 30 to 39 in good health. The sequenced sample was naive CD8+ T cells sorted from blood. Written as DNA, the CDR3 is TGTGCCAGCAGCTTAGGGGGAGGGACCATTAGCAATCAGCCCCAGCATTTT. This encodes CASSLGGGTISNQPQHF.